The 5 T cell receptor beta chains in this list originate from one sample, sequenced in a study of T cells in Graves' hyperthyroidism and ophthalmopathy. There were TCR beta CDR3 regions amplified from RNA transcripts. First-round RT-PCR with HTBI primers amplified the TCR CDR3 region. TCRdb processed the multiplex PCR reads anew with MiXCR; each CDR3 protein has one entry. The sample has about 480,000 distinct CDR3 sequences, approximately 23% seen once. Sample: blood. The receptors originated from a woman in her seventies with Graves' ophthalmopathy.

This clonotype was seen more than once but under ten times. CDR3 nucleotide sequence: TGCAGTGCTAGAGATCTAATGCAACCCGACAATGAGCAGTTCTTC. This encodes CSARDLMQPDNEQFF. The chain carries TRBV20-1 and TRBJ2-1, with unresolved D. The CDR3 is made up of 15 amino acids. Trimming left V 0 bases short and J 5 bases short, with 14 bases between. Germline V gene lookup returns CDR1 DFQATT and CDR2 SNEGSKA (reference sequence).

The chain is built from TRBV30 and TRBJ2-1, with no clear D. This CDR3 has 14 residues. V was shortened by 0 bases and J by 4 bases, with 10 bases between the two germline ends. The germline V gene encodes CDR1 GTSNPN and CDR2 SVGIG (reference sequence). Written as DNA, the CDR3 is TGTGCCTGGAGTGTAACGGGTGGGTACAATGAGCAGTTCTTC. This translates into CAWSVTGGYNEQFF.

This clonotype was counted ten times or more. V and J are TRBV28 and TRBJ2-7; the D call may be TRBD1 or TRBD2 (7 bases each). Germline V gene data show CDR1 as MDHEN and CDR2 as SYDVKM. This CDR3 contains 15 residues. Trimming left V 3 bases short and J 6 bases short, with 18 bases between. The CDR3 sequence: CASSLTAGGAFEQYF. CDR3 in DNA: TGTGCCAGCAGTTTGACGGCAGGGGGGGCCTTCGAGCAGTACTTC.

This clonotype turned up a few times. In DNA form, the CDR3 reads TGTGCCAGTAGTATCGGGACCGTAGAAGCTTTCTTT. Translated, it gives CASSIGTVEAFF. The V call is TRBV19, the J call TRBJ1-1; perhaps TRBD1 as D (5 bases). The V gene's germline CDR1 is LNHDA and CDR2 SQIVND (reference sequence). V dropped 3 bases and J dropped 8 bases, with 10 bases sitting between them. This CDR3 is 12 amino acids long.

This clonotype was detected a few times. V gene TRBV9 combines with J gene TRBJ1-1, with D unresolved. V was clipped by 0 bases and J by 1 base, with 7 bases between them. The germline gives CDR1 SGDLS, CDR2 YYNGEE. The CDR3 runs 14 residues. CDR3 nucleotides: TGTGCCAGCAGCGTAGCTGGAGAGAACACTGAAGCTTTCTTT. Its protein product is CASSVAGENTEAFF.